The text below deals with one T cell receptor (beta chain). TCRdb's copy holds only in-frame clones and misses some; the assay was immunoSEQ multiplex PCR. The table shows some 1.4 million clones, with more than 95% occurring only once. Unmatched junction bases numbered 16, after V lost 1 base and J lost 1 base. Germline assignment: CDR1 LGHNT and CDR2 FRNRAP. The length of the CDR3 is 20 residues. This record belongs to a study of shared clonotypes between healthy human individuals. The receptor was isolated from a man in his thirties or forties in good health. The sequenced sample was naive CD4+ T cells sorted from blood. The sample's subset: CD45RA+ positively selected. The chain links TRBV12-5 to TRBJ1-5; 7 nucleotides line up with TRBD1. The CDR3 region is CASGLDKTIGQVWSNQPQHF. The CDR3 nucleotides are TGTGCTAGTGGTTTGGACAAGACCATTGGACAGGTCTGGAGCAATCAGCCCCAGCATTTT.